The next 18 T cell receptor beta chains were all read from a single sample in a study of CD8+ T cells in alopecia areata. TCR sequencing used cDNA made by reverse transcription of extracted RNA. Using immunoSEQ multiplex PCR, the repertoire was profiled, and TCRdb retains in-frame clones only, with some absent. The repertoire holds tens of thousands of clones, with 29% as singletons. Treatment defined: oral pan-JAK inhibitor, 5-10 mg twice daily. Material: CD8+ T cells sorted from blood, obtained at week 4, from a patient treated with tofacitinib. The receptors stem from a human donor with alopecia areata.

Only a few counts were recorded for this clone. CDR3 nucleotide sequence: TGCGCCAGCAGCCAAGAATCCCTGGACACTGAAGCTTTCTTT. Its protein is CASSQESLDTEAFF. V usage is TRBV4-1 and J usage is TRBJ1-1; D gene ambiguous. V was pared by 0 bases and J by 3 bases, with 8 bases between. In germline, CDR1 is MGHRA, CDR2 YSYEKL. The CDR3 extends over 14 amino acids.

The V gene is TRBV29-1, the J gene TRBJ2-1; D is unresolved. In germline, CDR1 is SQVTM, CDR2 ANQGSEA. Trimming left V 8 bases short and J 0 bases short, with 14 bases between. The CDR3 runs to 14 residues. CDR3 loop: CSLRTESSYNEQFF. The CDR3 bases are TGCAGCTTGAGGACGGAGAGCTCCTACAATGAGCAGTTCTTC.

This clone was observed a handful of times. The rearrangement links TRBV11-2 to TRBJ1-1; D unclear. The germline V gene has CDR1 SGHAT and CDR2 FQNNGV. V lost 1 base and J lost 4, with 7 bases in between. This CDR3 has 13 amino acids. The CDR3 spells CASSLGSGTEAFF. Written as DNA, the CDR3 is TGTGCCAGCAGCTTAGGGTCGGGCACTGAAGCTTTCTTT.

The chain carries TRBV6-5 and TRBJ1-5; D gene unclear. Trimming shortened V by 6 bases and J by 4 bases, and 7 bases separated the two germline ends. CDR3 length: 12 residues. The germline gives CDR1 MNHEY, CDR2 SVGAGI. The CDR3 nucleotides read TGTGCCAGCAGGGGAGGAAATCAGCCCCAGCATTTT. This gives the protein CASRGGNQPQHF.

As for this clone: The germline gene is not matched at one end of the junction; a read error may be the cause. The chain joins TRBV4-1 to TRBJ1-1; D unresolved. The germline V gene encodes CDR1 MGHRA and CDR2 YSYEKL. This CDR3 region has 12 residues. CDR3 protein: CASKQVNTEAFF. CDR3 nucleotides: TGTGCCAGCAAGCAGGTGAACACTGAAGCTTTCTTT.

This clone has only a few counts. CDR3 bases: TGTGCCAGCAGTCGGGGGAACACTGAAGCTTTCTTT. As protein: CASSRGNTEAFF. The J gene is TRBJ1-1, the V gene TRBV25-1, with unresolved D. Germline V gene lookup returns CDR1 MGHDK and CDR2 SYGVNS. The V gene lost 5 bases and the J gene lost 1 base, with 5 bases spanning the gap. The CDR3 has 12 residues.

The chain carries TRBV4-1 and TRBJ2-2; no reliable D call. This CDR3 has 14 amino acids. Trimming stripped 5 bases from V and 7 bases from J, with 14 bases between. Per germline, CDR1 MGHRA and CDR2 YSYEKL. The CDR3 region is CASSSTVGDGELFF. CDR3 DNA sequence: TGCGCCAGCAGCTCAACGGTTGGAGACGGGGAGCTGTTTTTT.

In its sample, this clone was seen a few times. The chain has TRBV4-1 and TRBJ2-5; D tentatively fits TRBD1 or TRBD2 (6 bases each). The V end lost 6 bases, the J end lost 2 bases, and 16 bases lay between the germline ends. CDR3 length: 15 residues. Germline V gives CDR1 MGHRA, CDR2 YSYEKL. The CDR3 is CASSKGGRTQETQYF. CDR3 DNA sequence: TGCGCCAGCAGTAAGGGGGGCAGGACTCAAGAGACCCAGTACTTC.

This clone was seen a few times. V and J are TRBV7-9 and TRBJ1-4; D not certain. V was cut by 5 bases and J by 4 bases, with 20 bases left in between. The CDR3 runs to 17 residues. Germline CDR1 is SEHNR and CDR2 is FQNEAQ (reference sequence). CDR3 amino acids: CASSPRVVSGYNEKLFF. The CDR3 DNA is TGTGCCAGCAGCCCCAGAGTTGTATCGGGGTATAATGAAAAACTGTTTTTT.

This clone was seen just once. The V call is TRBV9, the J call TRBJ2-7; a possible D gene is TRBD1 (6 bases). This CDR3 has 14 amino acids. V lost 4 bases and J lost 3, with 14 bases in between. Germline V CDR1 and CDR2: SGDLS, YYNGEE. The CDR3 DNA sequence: TGTGCCAGCAGCCCAGATGGACAGATCTACGAGCAGTACTTC. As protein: CASSPDGQIYEQYF.

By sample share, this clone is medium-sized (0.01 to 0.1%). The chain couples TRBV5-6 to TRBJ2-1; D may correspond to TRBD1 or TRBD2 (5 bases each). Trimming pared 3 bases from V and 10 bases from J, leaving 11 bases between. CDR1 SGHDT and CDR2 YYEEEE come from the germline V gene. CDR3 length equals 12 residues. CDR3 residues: CASSSGPPEQFF. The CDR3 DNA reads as TGTGCCAGCAGCTCGGGGCCCCCAGAGCAGTTCTTC.

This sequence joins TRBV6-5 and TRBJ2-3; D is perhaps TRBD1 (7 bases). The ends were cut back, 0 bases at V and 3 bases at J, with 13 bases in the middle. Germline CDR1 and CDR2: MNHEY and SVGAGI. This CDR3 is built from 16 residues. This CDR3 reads CASSYSRSGGTDTQYF. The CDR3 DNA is TGTGCCAGCAGTTACTCACGATCAGGGGGGACAGATACGCAGTATTTT.

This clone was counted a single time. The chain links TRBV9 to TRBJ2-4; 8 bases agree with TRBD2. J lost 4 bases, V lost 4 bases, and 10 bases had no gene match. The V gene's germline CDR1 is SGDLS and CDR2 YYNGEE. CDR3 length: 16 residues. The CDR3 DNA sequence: TGTGCCAGCAGCCCAGGAGTAGCGGGATTTAAAAACATTCAGTACTTC. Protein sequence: CASSPGVAGFKNIQYF.

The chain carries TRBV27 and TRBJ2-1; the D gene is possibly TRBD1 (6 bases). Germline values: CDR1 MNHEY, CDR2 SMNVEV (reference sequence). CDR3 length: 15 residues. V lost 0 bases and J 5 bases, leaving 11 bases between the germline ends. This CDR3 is CASSLSGRGDNEQFF. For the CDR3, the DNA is TGTGCCAGCAGTTTATCAGGCAGGGGAGACAATGAGCAGTTCTTC.

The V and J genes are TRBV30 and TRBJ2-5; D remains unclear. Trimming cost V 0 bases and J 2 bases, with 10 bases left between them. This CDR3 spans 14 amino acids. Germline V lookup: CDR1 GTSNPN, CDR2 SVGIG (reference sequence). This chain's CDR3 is CAWSVAALQETQYF. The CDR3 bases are TGTGCCTGGAGTGTGGCAGCCCTTCAAGAGACCCAGTACTTC. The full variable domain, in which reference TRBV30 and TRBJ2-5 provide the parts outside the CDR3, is SQTIHQWPATLVQPVGSPLSLECTVEGTSNPNLYWYRQAAGRGLQLLFYSVGIGQISSEVPQNLSASRPQDRQFILSSKKLLLSDSGFYLCAWSVAALQETQYFGPGTRLLVL.

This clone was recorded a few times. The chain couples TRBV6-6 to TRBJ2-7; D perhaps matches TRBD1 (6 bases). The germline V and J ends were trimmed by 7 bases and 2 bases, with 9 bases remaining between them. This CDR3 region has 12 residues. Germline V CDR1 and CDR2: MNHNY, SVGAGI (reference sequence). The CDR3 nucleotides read TGTGCCAGCATGGCAGGGGCCTACGAGCAGTACTTC. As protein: CASMAGAYEQYF.

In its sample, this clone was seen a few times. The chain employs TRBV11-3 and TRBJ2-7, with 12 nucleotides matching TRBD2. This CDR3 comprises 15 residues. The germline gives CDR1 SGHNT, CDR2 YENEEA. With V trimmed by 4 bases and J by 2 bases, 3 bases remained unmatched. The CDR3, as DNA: TGTGCCAGCAGCTCCAGACTAGCGGGAGCCTACGAGCAGTACTTC. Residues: CASSSRLAGAYEQYF.

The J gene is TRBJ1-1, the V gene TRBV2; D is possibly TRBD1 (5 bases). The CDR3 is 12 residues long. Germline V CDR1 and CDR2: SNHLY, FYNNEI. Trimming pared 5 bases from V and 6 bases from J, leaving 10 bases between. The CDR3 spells CASSRGGAEAFF. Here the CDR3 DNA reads TGTGCCAGCAGTCGCGGGGGAGCTGAAGCTTTCTTT. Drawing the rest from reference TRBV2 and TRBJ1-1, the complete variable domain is EPEVTQTPSHQVTQMGQEVILRCVPISNHLYFYWYRQILGQKVEFLVSFYNNEISEKSEIFDDQFSVERPDGSNFTLKIRSTKLEDSAMYFCASSRGGAEAFFGQGTRLTVV.